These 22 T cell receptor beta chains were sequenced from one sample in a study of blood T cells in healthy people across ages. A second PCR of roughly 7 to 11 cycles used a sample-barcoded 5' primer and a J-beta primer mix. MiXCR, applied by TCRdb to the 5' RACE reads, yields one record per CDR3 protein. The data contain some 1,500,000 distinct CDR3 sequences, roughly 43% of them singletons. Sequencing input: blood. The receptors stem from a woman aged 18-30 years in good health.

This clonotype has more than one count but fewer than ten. Here the CDR3 DNA reads TGTGCCAGCAGTGCGGGGATAGAGTATGGCTACACCTTC. It is translated as CASSAGIEYGYTF. The chain carries TRBV5-5 and TRBJ1-2; D unresolved. Per germline, CDR1 SGHKS and CDR2 YYEKEE (reference sequence). V was pared by 5 bases and J by 5 bases, with 13 bases between. The CDR3 sequence is 13 residues long.

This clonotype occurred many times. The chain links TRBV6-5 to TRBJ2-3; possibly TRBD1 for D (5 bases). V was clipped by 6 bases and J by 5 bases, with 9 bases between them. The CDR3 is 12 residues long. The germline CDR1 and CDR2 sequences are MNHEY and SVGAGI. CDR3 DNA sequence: TGTGCCAGCAGCCGGACACGAGATACGCAGTATTTT. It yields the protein CASSRTRDTQYF.

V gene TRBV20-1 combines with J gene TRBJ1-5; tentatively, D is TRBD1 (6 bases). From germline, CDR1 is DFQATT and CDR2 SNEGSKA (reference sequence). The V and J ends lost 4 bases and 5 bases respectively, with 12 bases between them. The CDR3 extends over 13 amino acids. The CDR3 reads CSATQRGDQPQHF. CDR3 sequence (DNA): TGCAGTGCTACACAGAGGGGGGATCAGCCCCAGCATTTT.

This chain's CDR3 is CSARPRRGENPYEQYF. DNA for the CDR3: TGCAGTGCTAGACCCCGGAGAGGAGAAAACCCCTACGAGCAGTACTTC. J is TRBJ2-7 and V is TRBV20-1; the D is unclear. Germline CDR1 reads DFQATT; CDR2 reads SNEGSKA (reference sequence). Trimming removed 2 bases at V and 2 bases at J, with 19 bases between. CDR3 length: 16 residues.

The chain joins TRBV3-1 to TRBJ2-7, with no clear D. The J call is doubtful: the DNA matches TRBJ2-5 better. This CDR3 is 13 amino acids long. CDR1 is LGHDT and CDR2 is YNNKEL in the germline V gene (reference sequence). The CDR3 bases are TGTGCCAGCAGCCAAGATTTGTCCGGGACCCAGTACTTC. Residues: CASSQDLSGTQYF.

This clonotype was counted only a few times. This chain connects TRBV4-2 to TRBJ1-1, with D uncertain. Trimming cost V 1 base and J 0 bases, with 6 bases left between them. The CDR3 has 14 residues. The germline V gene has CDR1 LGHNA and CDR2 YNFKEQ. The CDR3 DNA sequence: TGTGCCAGCAGCCAAGTTTCGGTGAACACTGAAGCTTTCTTT. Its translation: CASSQVSVNTEAFF.

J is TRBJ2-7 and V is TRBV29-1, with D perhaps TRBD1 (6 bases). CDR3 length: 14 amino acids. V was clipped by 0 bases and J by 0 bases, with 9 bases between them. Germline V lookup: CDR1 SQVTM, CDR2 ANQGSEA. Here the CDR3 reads CSVEDRQDSYEQYF. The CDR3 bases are TGCAGCGTTGAAGATCGACAGGACTCCTACGAGCAGTACTTC.

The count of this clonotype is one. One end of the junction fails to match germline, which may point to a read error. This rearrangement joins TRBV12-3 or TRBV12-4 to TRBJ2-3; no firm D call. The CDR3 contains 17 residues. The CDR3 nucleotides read TGTGCCAGCAGCTTATTTAGCCGATTGTTAGGTACAGATGCGCAGTATTTT. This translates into CASSLFSRLLGTDAQYF.

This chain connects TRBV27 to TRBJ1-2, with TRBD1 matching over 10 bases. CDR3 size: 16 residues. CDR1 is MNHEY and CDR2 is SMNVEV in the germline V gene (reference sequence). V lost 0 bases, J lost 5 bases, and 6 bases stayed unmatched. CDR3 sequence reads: CASSLSGTGAIYGYTF. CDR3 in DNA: TGTGCCAGCAGTTTATCGGGGACAGGGGCGATTTATGGCTACACCTTC.

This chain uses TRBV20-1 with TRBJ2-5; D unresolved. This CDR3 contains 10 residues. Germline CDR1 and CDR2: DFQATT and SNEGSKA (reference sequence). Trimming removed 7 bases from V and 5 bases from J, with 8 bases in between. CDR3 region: CSGGPETQYF. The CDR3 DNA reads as TGCAGTGGGGGTCCTGAGACCCAGTACTTC.

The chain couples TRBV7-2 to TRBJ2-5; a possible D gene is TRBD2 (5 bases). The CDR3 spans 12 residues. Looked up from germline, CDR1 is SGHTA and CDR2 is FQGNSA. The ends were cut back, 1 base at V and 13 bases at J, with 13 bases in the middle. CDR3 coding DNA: TGTGCCAGCAGCTTAGTTTCGGCGGGTCCGTACTTC. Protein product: CASSLVSAGPYF.

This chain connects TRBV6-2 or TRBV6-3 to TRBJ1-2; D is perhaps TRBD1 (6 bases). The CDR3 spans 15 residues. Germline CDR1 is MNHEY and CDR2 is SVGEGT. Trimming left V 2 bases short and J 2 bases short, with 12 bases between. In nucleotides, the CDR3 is TGTGCCAGCAGTTACGGGGGGCACAGCAACTATGGCTACACCTTC. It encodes CASSYGGHSNYGYTF.

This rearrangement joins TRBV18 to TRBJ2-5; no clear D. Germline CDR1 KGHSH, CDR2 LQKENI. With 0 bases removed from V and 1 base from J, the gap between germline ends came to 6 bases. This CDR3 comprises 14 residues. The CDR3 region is CASSPPNGQETQYF. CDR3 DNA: TGTGCCAGCTCACCACCGAACGGCCAAGAGACCCAGTACTTC. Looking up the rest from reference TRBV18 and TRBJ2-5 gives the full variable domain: NAGVMQNPRHLVRRRGQEARLRCSPMKGHSHVYWYRQLPEEGLKFMVYLQKENIIDESGMPKERFSAEFPKEGPSILRIQQVVRGDSAAYFCASSPPNGQETQYFGPGTRLLVL.

The CDR3 region is CASKTGLDYEQYF. The CDR3 coding sequence is TGTGCCAGCAAAACTGGACTAGACTACGAGCAGTACTTC. The rearrangement links TRBV12-3 or TRBV12-4 to TRBJ2-7; 7 bases align to TRBD2. Trimming cost V 7 bases and J 3 bases; bases outside gene matches: 6. The CDR3 is 13 residues long.

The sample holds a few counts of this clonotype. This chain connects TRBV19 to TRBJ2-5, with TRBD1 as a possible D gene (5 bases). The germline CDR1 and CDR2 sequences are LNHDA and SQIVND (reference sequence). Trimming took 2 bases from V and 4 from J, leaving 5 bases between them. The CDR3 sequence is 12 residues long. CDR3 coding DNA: TGTGCCAGTAGTATAAGGGGAGAGACCCAGTACTTC. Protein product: CASSIRGETQYF.

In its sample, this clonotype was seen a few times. The DNA of the CDR3 is TGTGCCAGCAGTCTTGTCCCCGGGACCGGGGAGCTGTTTTTT. This gives the protein CASSLVPGTGELFF. V and J are TRBV28 and TRBJ2-2; D is unresolved. V dropped 5 bases and J dropped 5 bases, with 12 bases sitting between them. Per the germline V gene, CDR1 is MDHEN and CDR2 is SYDVKM. CDR3 length: 14 amino acids. Using reference TRBV28 and TRBJ2-2 for the parts outside the CDR3, the full variable domain is DVKVTQSSRYLVKRTGEKVFLECVQDMDHENMFWYRQDPGLGLRLIYFSYDVKMKEKGDIPEGYSVSREKKERFSLILESASTNQTSMYLCASSLVPGTGELFFGEGSRLTVL.

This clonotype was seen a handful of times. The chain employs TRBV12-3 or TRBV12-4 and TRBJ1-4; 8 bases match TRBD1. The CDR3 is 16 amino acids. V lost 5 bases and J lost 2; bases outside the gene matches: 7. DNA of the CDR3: TGTGCCAGCAGTCATAAGACAGGGGCTACTAATGAAAAACTGTTTTTT. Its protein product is CASSHKTGATNEKLFF.

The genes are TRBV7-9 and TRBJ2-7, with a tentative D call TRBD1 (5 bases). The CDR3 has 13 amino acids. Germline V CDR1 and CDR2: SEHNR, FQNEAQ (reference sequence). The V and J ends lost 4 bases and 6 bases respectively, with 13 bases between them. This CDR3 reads CASSSRQLAEQYF. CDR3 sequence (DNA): TGTGCCAGCAGCTCGAGACAGTTAGCCGAGCAGTACTTC.

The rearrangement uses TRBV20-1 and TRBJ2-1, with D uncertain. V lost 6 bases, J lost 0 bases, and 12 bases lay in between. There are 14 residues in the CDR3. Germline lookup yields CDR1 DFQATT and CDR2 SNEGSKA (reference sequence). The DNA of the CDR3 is TGCAGTGCCCCGGTGCCCCACTCCTACAATGAGCAGTTCTTC. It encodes CSAPVPHSYNEQFF.

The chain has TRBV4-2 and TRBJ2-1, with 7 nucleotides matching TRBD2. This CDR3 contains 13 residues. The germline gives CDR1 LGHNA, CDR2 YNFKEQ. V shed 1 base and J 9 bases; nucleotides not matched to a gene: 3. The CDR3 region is CASSQGDYGEQFF. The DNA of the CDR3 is TGTGCCAGCAGCCAAGGGGACTACGGTGAGCAGTTCTTC.

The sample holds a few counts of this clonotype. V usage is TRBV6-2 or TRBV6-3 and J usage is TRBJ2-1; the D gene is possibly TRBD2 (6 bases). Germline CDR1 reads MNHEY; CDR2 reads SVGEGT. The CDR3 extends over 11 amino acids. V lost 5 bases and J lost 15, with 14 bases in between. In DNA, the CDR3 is TGTGCCAGCAGTCAGGGACTTACCTGGTTCTTC. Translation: CASSQGLTWFF.

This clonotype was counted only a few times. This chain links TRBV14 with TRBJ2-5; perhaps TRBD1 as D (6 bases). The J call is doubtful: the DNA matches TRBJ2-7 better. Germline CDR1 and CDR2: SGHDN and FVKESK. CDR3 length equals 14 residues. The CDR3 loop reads CASSQEVGAFEQYF. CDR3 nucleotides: TGTGCCAGCAGCCAAGAAGTGGGGGCTTTCGAGCAGTACTTC.